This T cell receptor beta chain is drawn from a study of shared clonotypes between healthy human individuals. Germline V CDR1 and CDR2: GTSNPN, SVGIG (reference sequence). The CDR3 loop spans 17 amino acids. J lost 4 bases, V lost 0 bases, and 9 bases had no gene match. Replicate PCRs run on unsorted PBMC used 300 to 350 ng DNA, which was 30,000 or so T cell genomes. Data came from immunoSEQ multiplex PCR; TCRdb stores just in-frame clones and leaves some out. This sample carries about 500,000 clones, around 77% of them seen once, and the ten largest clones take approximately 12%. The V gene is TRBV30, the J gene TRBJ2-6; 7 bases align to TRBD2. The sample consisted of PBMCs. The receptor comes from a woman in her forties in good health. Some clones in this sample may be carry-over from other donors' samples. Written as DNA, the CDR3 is TGTGCCTGGAGTGTACTTGGGGCGGGAGCAGGGGCCAACGTCCTGACTTTC. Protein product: CAWSVLGAGAGANVLTF.